This T cell receptor beta chain was captured by sequencing in a study of T-cell reconstitution after alpha-beta-depleted transplantation in children listed by TCRdb under 2016. A note on the overall study: Using TCR repertoire profiling, the study followed T-cell immune reconstitution in a quantitative way in children after TCRalphabeta/CD19-depleted allogeneic hematopoietic cell transplantation.

In the paper's terms, the treatment or condition label means: allogeneic hematopoietic cell transplantation with graft depleted of TCRalphabeta T cells and CD19 B cells. TCRalphabeta/CD19-depleted allogeneic hematopoietic cell grafts were given to the transplant recipients, all of whom were children. On the study overall, not on this receptor specifically: Over the following months the frequencies of hyperexpanded clones went down, and after one year T-cell counts and TCRbeta diversity were mostly credited to newly produced T cells. The high TCRbeta diversity at day 60 in some patients was ascribed to recipient T cells and intrathymic progenitors that had survived conditioning. The apparently early recovery of alphabetaT-cell counts about two months after transplant reportedly depended on only several hundred rapidly expanded clones that came from non-depleted graft cells.

To prepare the library, PCR was applied. Sequencing relied on an Illumina HiSeq 2500. TCR libraries were prepared with molecular barcoding, using unique molecular identifiers to normalize TCRbeta repertoire quantification. The raw public reads went through TCRdb reprocessing: fastp at Q25, MiXCR clone calling, in-frame beta chains kept. When rows share a CDR3 protein, they turn into one entry using the most common DNA and genes. Counted in this sample were approximately 290,000 distinct CDR3 sequences; approximately 10% of them appeared once. The ten largest clones add up to about a quarter of the sample. This clonotype was seen ten or more times. Its antigen remains undetermined. No per-base quality is available; no much larger clone lies one base away. A distance of 20 bases separates the germline ends of V and J, which lose 2 bases and 0 bases respectively. From the germline V gene, CDR1 is LGHNA and CDR2 is YNFKEQ. The CDR3 has 19 amino acids, counting the end cysteine and phenylalanine. Just CDR3 DNA is preserved here, 57 bases in frame from base 1.

The chain links TRBV4-2 with TRBJ2-1; the D call is tentative, TRBD1 or TRBD2, as each matches 6 bases. The material was peripheral blood, obtained 180 days after TCRalphabeta/CD19-depleted stem cell transplant. The sequence was collected from a male patient between 2 and 10 years old who had a stem cell transplant for chronic granulomatous disease, so the T cells may come from the graft donor. This receptor carries the CDR3 CASSQPTTRGVSSYNEQFF. In nucleotides, the sequence is TGTGCCAGCAGCCAACCTACGACTAGGGGGGTAAGCTCCTACAATGAGCAGTTCTTC.